A single TCR beta chain is shown here with its context. Its matching antigen is unknown. Constant-segment primers and 5'RACE yielded cDNA libraries for TCR alpha and TCR beta, each carrying sample barcodes and UMIs. Each CDR3 protein gets one entry after TCRdb re-called the 5' RACE reads with MiXCR. Of 110,000 to 150,000 distinct CDR3 sequences listed, about 23% were seen once; the top ten hold approximately 24%. Trimming took off 2 bases at V and 7 bases at J, with 14 bases between the two ends. Per the germline V gene, CDR1 is MGHRA and CDR2 is YSYEKL. The CDR3 totals 14 residues. These data belong to a study of T-cell memory formation after mild COVID-19. Study results and caveats: Largely, contracting CD4+ clones fell within CM and EM, and contracting CD8+ clones within EMRA. A second wave of clones peaked on day 37, and their SARS-CoV-2 specificity went unconfirmed.

The V gene is TRBV4-1, the J gene TRBJ1-1; D ambiguous. Sequencing input: PBMCs or a T cell subset sorted from them (not recorded which). The clonotype comes from an adult woman who had mild COVID-19 (a few samples of this study predate the infection). Cell type and time point are not known. The DNA of the CDR3 is TGCGCCAGCAGCCAAAGTTCCGAGACCGATGAAGCTTTCTTT. This translates into CASSQSSETDEAFF.